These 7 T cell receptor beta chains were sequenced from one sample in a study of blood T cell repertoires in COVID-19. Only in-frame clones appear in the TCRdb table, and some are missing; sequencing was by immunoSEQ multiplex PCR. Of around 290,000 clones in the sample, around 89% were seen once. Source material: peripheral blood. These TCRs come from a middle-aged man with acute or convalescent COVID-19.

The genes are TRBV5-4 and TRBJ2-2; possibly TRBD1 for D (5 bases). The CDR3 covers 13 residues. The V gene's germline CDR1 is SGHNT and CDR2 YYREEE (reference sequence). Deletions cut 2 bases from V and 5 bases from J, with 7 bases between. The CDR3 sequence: CASSFRATGELFF. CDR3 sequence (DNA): TGTGCCAGCAGCTTCAGGGCGACCGGGGAGCTGTTTTTT.

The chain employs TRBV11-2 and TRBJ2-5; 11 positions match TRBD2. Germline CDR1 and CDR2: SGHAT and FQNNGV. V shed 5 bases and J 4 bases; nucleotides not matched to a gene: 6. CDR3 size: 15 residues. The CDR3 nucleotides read TGTGCCAGCAGCCGCCTAGCGGGGGGTCCAGAGACCCAGTACTTC. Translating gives CASSRLAGGPETQYF.

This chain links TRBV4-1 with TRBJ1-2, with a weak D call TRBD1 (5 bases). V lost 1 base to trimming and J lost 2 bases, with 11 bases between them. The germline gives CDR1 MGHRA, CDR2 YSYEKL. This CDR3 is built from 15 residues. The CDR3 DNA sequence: TGCGCCAGCAGCCAAGTGGGGCAGGAGAACTATGGCTACACCTTC. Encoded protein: CASSQVGQENYGYTF.

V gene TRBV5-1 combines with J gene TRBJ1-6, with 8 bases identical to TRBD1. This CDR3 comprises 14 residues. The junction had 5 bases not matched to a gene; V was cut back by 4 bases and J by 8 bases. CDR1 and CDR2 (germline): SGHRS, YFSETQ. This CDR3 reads CASSGQGDHSPLHF. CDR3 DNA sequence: TGCGCCAGCAGCGGACAGGGCGATCATTCACCCCTCCACTTT. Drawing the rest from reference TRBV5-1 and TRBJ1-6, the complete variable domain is KAGVTQTPRYLIKTRGQQVTLSCSPISGHRSVSWYQQTPGQGLQFLFEYFSETQRNKGNFPGRFSGRQFSNSRSEMNVSTLELGDSALYLCASSGQGDHSPLHFGNGTRLTVT.

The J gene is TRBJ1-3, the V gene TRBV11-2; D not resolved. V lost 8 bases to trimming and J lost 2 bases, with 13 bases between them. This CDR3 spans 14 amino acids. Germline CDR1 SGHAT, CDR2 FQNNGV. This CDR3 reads CASRGLGAGNTIYF. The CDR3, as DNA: TGTGCCAGCCGAGGGCTTGGGGCTGGAAACACCATATATTTT.

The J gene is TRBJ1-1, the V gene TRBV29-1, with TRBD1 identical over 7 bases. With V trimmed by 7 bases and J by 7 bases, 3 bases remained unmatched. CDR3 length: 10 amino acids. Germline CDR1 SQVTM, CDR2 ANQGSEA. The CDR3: CSGGTDEAFF. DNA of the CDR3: TGCAGCGGGGGGACAGATGAAGCTTTCTTT.

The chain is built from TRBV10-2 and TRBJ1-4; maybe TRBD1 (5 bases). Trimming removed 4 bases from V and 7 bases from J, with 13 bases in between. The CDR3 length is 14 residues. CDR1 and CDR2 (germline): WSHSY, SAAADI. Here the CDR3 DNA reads TGCGCCAGCAGTGGGGGGGGTATAACTGAAAAACTGTTTTTT. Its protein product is CASSGGGITEKLFF.